The sequence of this T cell receptor beta chain was determined in a study of breast tumors, draining lymph nodes, adjacent tissues. General study findings and limits: Tumor TCR diversity was below lymph nodes but above nontumor tissue. The data were judged consistent with most tumor T cells coming from lymph node and expanding in tumor. Tumor and nontumor repertoires were significantly more similar in luminal-like than in basal-like breast cancer.

V gave up 0 bases and J gave up 4 bases, with 10 bases separating them. CDR1 GTSNPN and CDR2 SVGIG come from the germline V gene (reference sequence). The CDR3 length is 14 residues. Samples came from axillary lymph nodes draining the breast cancer. This clonotype was detected a few times. The antigen is undetermined. Each CDR3 protein gets one entry after TCRdb re-called the multiplex PCR reads with MiXCR. The sample gives 85,000 to 130,000 distinct CDR3 sequences, less than 25% of which show up once; less than 1.5% is in the top ten. The chain couples TRBV30 to TRBJ1-5; D gene uncertain. Input material: axillary lymph node tissue. The TCR was taken from a female donor with breast cancer. Some clones in this sample may be carry-over from other donors' samples. CDR3 coding DNA: TGTGCCTGGAGTGTAGCCCAGTTAAATCAGCCCCAGCATTTT. Translation gives CAWSVAQLNQPQHF.